This TCR beta chain was recovered during a study of blood T cell repertoires in COVID-19. Background on the study: Spain, Italy and the United States supplied samples that represented acute and convalescent COVID-19. T cells, B-cell-depleted T cells, or PBMCs supplied cDNA or gDNA.

V lost 0 bases to trimming and J lost 0 bases, with 9 bases between them. CDR3 length: 16 residues. The germline CDR1 and CDR2 sequences are LGHNA and YSLEER. As originally analysed: The authors estimated nucleated cell counts from reference gene primer amplification. Clones were sequenced by immunoSEQ multiplex PCR, and TCRdb holds only the in-frame ones, with some missing. The V and J calls and clone size come from that table; D and trimming were worked out from the DNA. The sample holds fewer than 180,000 clones; 80% to 90% are singletons and the top ten take around 3.3%. The chain links TRBV4-3 to TRBJ2-1; D is ambiguous. Sequenced: peripheral blood. The receptor was derived from a man in his 70s with acute or convalescent COVID-19. CDR3 bases: TGCGCCAGCAGCCAAGATAGCCAGAGCTCCTACAATGAGCAGTTCTTC. This translates into CASSQDSQSSYNEQFF.